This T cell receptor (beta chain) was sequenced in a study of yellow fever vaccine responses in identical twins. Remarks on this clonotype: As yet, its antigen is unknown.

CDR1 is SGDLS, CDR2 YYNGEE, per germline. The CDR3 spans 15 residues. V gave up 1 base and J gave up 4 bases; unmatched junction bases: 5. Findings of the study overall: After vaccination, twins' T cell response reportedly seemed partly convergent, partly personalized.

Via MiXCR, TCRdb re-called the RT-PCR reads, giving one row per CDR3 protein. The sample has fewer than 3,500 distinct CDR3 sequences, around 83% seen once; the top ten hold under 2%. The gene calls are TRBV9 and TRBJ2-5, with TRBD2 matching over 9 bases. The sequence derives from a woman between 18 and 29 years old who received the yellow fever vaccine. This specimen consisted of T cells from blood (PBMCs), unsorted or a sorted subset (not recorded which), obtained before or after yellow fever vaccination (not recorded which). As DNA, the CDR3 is TGTGCCAGCAGCGTAACAGCGGGGGGCCCAGAGACCCAGTACTTC. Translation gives CASSVTAGGPETQYF.